The TCR beta chain under discussion was sequenced for a study of T cells in Graves' hyperthyroidism and ophthalmopathy (dated by TCRdb to between 2019 and 2020). For the wider study: Peripheral blood was collected at initial diagnosis, before any treatment. To identify distinguishing TCR V-J signatures, a discovery cohort of roughly 100 patients was used, comprising roughly 45 with Graves' ophthalmopathy and some 57 with stable Graves' hyperthyroidism. Whether ophthalmopathy could be predicted prospectively was tested in an independent validation cohort made up of under 20 hyperthyroidism patients plus 17 patients who later progressed to ophthalmopathy. For training and testing, the 100 or so patients in the discovery cohort were randomly divided in a 7:3 ratio. The study also compared thyroid tissue and blood T-cell repertoires from several Graves' hyperthyroidism patients. Once sampling was done, hyperthyroidism patients were given methimazole at a starting dose of 30 mg daily, whereas ophthalmopathy patients were given high-dose intravenous methylprednisolone. The paper describes TCR Vbeta CDR3 sequencing of 135 peripheral blood samples, made up of some 42 ophthalmopathy patients, more than 70 hyperthyroidism patients and around 17 progressor patients.

Hyperthyroidism patients were aged 18 to 65 years and newly diagnosed, with disease duration of less than 2 months. Any patient with an uncontrolled infection, another autoimmune disease, pregnancy or lactation was excluded. Diagnoses relied on clinical symptoms, serum thyroxine and TRAb, thyroid ultrasound and orbital computed tomography. Blood from progressor patients was collected at the time of first diagnosis with hyperthyroidism, before any ophthalmopathy symptoms had appeared. PBMCs were separated from under 11 ml of fresh peripheral blood using Ficoll-Paque density gradient centrifugation. Progressor patients were initially diagnosed with Graves' hyperthyroidism and developed ophthalmopathy during follow-up. Total RNA was extracted using Trizol reagent, and RNA quality was assessed on an Agilent 2100 Bioanalyzer. Worth noting for this clonotype: Its specific antigen is unknown. No much larger clone is present one base from it, and per-base qualities are unavailable.

What the research found in general, with its limitations: During validation, the model predicted progression to ophthalmopathy a median of approximately six months ahead of onset, with almost 71% sensitivity and 72% to 80% specificity. In cross-validation, a model built on a 13 V-J signature told ophthalmopathy apart from stable hyperthyroidism with approximately 90% sensitivity and about 81% specificity, and in testing the same model reached 80%/75%. Most expanded thyroid clonotypes (frequency above 0.001) were also detected in blood, a finding suggesting that blood repertoires may reflect thyroid immune responses. No statistical method was used to fix the sample size in advance, and group allocation was not hidden from the investigators.

The TCR beta CDR3 regions were amplified from RNA transcripts. The first round of RT-PCR for the TCR CDR3 was performed with the HTBI primer set and the Qiagen OneStep RT-PCR kit. Libraries were constructed in a second round of multiplex PCR, after which size selection and purification were performed. Libraries were sequenced paired-end with 100 bp reads on an Illumina HiSeq2000. On the authors' methods: SOAPnuke was used to process the raw data, throwing out any read that contained adapters or uncalled bases, had a mean Phred below 15, or lacked an exact constant-primer or identifier match. COPE v1.2.5 was used to merge high-quality paired reads, and clonotypes were defined as unique nucleotide sequences. MiTCR v1.1 was used to align the clonotypes against IMGT TRBV, TRBD and TRBJ reference segments. The analysis included only V-J combinations with a frequency above 0.0001, which together covered around 99% of the repertoires. A TCS score was defined as the ratio of F50 (clonal expansion) to E x V (chaos), with BLOSUM62-based TCRdist applied between CDR3 peptides within each V-J. Welch's t-statistics and random forest reduced some 510 V-J features to fewer than 15, which were used in a naive Bayes classifier (R e1071). The raw public data were reprocessed by TCRdb itself: fastp quality trimming at Q25, MiXCR clonotype calling, in-frame beta chains only. Each entry is one CDR3 protein sequence, shown with its most common DNA and genes. For this entry, the V and J calls and clone size follow TCRdb and not the study's own pipeline. The sample records hundreds of thousands of distinct CDR3 sequences, 15% to 20% of which are singletons. The ten largest clonotypes hold 15% to 20% of the sample.

The sequence derives from a woman between 50 and 59 years old with Graves' hyperthyroidism that later progressed to Graves' ophthalmopathy. The sample comprised blood.

The CDR3 is CASSLKGTGAPQHF. The nucleotide sequence reads TGTGCCAGCAGCCTTAAAGGGACAGGGGCGCCCCAGCATTTT. The rearranged chain carries TRBV7-6 and TRBJ1-5, and TRBD1 matches 10 of the central bases. Trimming leaves V shorter by 5 bases and J shorter by 9 bases, with the junction holding 7 bases beyond the gene matches. From the cysteine through the phenylalanine, the CDR3 covers 14 amino acids. Only CDR3 DNA remains: 42 bases, in frame from the first base. Reading the germline V gene gives CDR1 SGHVS and CDR2 FNYEAQ.